This paragraph covers one TCR beta chain sequence. What it binds is unknown. The PCR made use of 60 Vbeta and 13 Jbeta primers. Only in-frame clones appear in the TCRdb table, and some are missing; sequencing was by immunoSEQ multiplex PCR. The sample consists of about 210,000 clones, over 80% of them appearing once. The record originates from a study of cytomegalovirus exposure and HLA in healthy donors. The CDR3 loop spans 15 amino acids. The germline V and J ends were trimmed by 1 base and 2 bases, with 11 bases remaining between them. The germline V gene encodes CDR1 SGHTA and CDR2 FQGTGA. Study outcomes and limitations: In vitro checks showed that three CMV-associated chains really do target CMV antigens. The study recorded 150 to 200 TCR beta chains that were cytomegalovirus-associated. From TCR beta sequences, most subjects' HLA-A and HLA-B alleles were reportedly predicted accurately.

Material for sequencing was PBMCs. The chain combines TRBV7-3 with TRBJ2-5; D unclear. The source is a woman in her forties or fifties in good health and CMV-seropositive. The CDR3 DNA reads TGTGCCAGCAGCTTAAACGGTCACCGACAAGAGACCCAGTACTTC. As protein: CASSLNGHRQETQYF.